The 26 T cell receptor beta chains below were found in one sample sequenced in a study of identical twins. Each CDR3 protein gets one entry after TCRdb re-called the 5' RACE reads with MiXCR. The sample shows about 900,000 distinct CDR3 sequences, 9% to 15% of them seen only once. The sample also formed part of further work on yellow fever vaccine responses in identical twins.

Sequencing used PBMCs. Receptors were obtained from a woman aged 18-30 years in good health.

In its sample, this clonotype was seen a few times. The V gene is TRBV6-1, the J gene TRBJ2-7, with D maybe TRBD1 (6 bases). V was pared by 1 base and J by 6 bases, with 10 bases between. CDR3 size: 13 residues. Germline CDR1 MNHNS, CDR2 SASEGT. The CDR3 is CASSEEQGTEQYV. The CDR3 nucleotides are TGTGCCAGCAGTGAAGAACAGGGTACCGAGCAGTACGTC.

This clonotype showed up just a few times. The chain carries TRBV11-2 and TRBJ2-7; TRBD1 or TRBD2 may be the D gene (5 bases each). V gave up 5 bases and J gave up 4 bases, with 15 bases separating them. CDR3 size: 14 residues. The germline V gene has CDR1 SGHAT and CDR2 FQNNGV. CDR3 DNA sequence: TGTGCCAGCAGCCAAGACGGGACCCTATACGAGCAGTACTTC. Its translation is CASSQDGTLYEQYF. The full variable domain, rest sourced from reference TRBV11-2 and TRBJ2-7, is EAGVAQSPRYKIIEKRQSVAFWCNPISGHATLYWYQQILGQGPKLLIQFQNNGVVDDSQLPKDRFSAERLKGVDSTLKIQPAKLEDSAVYLCASSQDGTLYEQYFGPGTRLTVT.

Many counts were recorded for this clonotype. The V and J genes are TRBV10-2 and TRBJ2-4; tentative D call: TRBD1 (5 bases). The CDR3 spans 11 residues. Germline V CDR1 and CDR2: WSHSY, SAAADI. V lost 6 bases and J lost 7, with 7 bases in between. This chain's CDR3 is CASSKGNIQYF. CDR3 DNA sequence: TGCGCCAGCAGCAAGGGGAACATTCAGTACTTC.

In this sample, this clonotype turned up a few times. The DNA of the CDR3 is TGCGCCAGCAGCCAAGAGGGATTATACACAGATACGCAGTATTTT. Its translation is CASSQEGLYTDTQYF. The chain employs TRBV4-1 and TRBJ2-3; D is unclear. Germline values: CDR1 MGHRA, CDR2 YSYEKL. The V gene lost 0 bases and the J gene lost 2 bases, with 9 bases spanning the gap. The CDR3 extends over 15 amino acids.

This clonotype was seen a few times. The gene calls are TRBV5-1 and TRBJ1-6, with D maybe TRBD1 (6 bases). Germline V lookup: CDR1 SGHRS, CDR2 YFSETQ. Trimming took off 1 base at V and 7 bases at J, with 15 bases between the two ends. The CDR3 has 16 amino acids. The CDR3 DNA reads TGCGCCAGCAGCTTGTCCGGGCGGGGGCAGAATTCACCCCTCCACTTT. It translates to CASSLSGRGQNSPLHF.

This clonotype was observed a few times. This chain uses TRBV20-1 with TRBJ1-2; the D is unclear. The CDR3 sequence is 13 residues long. Per the germline V gene, CDR1 is DFQATT and CDR2 is SNEGSKA (reference sequence). The ends were cut back, 5 bases at V and 2 bases at J, with 12 bases in the middle. CDR3 coding DNA: TGCAGTGCTTGTCGGAGTACCAACTATGGCTACACCTTC. It yields the protein CSACRSTNYGYTF.

This rearrangement joins TRBV7-3 to TRBJ2-2, with no clear D. This CDR3 has 12 amino acids. CDR1 is SGHTA, CDR2 FQGTGA, per germline. With 5 bases removed from V and 7 bases from J, the gap between germline ends came to 8 bases. The CDR3: CASSPPNGELFF. The CDR3, as DNA: TGTGCCAGCAGCCCTCCGAACGGGGAGCTGTTTTTT.

This clonotype was picked up many times. V is TRBV10-3 and J is TRBJ2-2; 10 bases match TRBD2. This CDR3 contains 17 residues. CDR1 is ENHRY and CDR2 is SYGVKD in the germline V gene. The V gene end was trimmed by 2 bases and the J gene end by 0 bases; junction bases not matched to a gene: 3. The chain's CDR3 is CAISELAGVSNTGELFF. The CDR3 DNA is TGTGCCATCAGTGAGCTAGCGGGAGTGTCGAACACCGGGGAGCTGTTTTTT.

The V gene is TRBV2, the J gene TRBJ1-4; a possible D gene is TRBD1 (5 bases). V was pared by 7 bases and J by 13 bases, with 13 bases between. Germline assignment: CDR1 SNHLY and CDR2 FYNNEI. The CDR3 covers 11 residues. CDR3 in DNA: TGTGCCAGCAATGGGGGACTTGGACTGTTTTTT. As protein: CASNGGLGLFF.

The chain employs TRBV7-3 and TRBJ2-3; D perhaps matches TRBD2 (6 bases). The V and J ends lost 2 bases and 7 bases respectively, with 19 bases between them. The CDR3 is 16 amino acids. The germline V gene has CDR1 SGHTA and CDR2 FQGTGA. The CDR3 spells CASSLYGGMSMNTQYF. The DNA of the CDR3 is TGTGCCAGCAGCTTATACGGCGGGATGAGCATGAATACGCAGTATTTT.

The chain uses TRBV6-2 or TRBV6-3 and TRBJ2-2, with TRBD2 identical over 10 bases. After removal of 7 bases from V and 3 bases from J, the junction contained 5 bases not matched to a gene. The germline V gene has CDR1 MNHEY and CDR2 SVGEGT. This CDR3 spans 15 amino acids. The CDR3 sequence: CASNSGTSDTGELFF. The CDR3 coding sequence is TGTGCCAGCAACTCCGGGACTAGCGACACCGGGGAGCTGTTTTTT.

The rearrangement joins TRBV7-8 to TRBJ2-5; possible D gene TRBD1, 6 bases. V lost 5 bases and J lost 4, with 14 bases in between. Germline-derived CDR1 and CDR2 are SGHVS and FQNEAQ. The CDR3 consists of 14 residues. The CDR3 sequence is CASSDRTGRETQYF. In nucleotides, the CDR3 is TGTGCCAGCAGCGATCGTACAGGGAGAGAGACCCAGTACTTC.

At least ten counts were recorded for this clonotype. The rearrangement links TRBV9 to TRBJ2-1, with TRBD1 matching over 11 bases. Germline CDR1 reads SGDLS; CDR2 reads YYNGEE. V trimming: 4 bases; J trimming: 9 bases; junction bases outside the gene matches: 6. This CDR3 is built from 14 residues. CDR3 nucleotides: TGTGCCAGCAGCACTCCGGGACAGGGGGTTGAGCAGTTCTTC. Translation gives CASSTPGQGVEQFF.

This clonotype has just a few counts. V and J are TRBV6-1 and TRBJ2-5, with TRBD1 as a possible D gene (5 bases). This CDR3 spans 14 amino acids. The germline CDR1 and CDR2 sequences are MNHNS and SASEGT. V lost 5 bases to trimming and J lost 1 base, with 11 bases between them. CDR3 DNA sequence: TGTGCCAGCAGTATCGGACACCTCCAAGAGACCCAGTACTTC. This codes for CASSIGHLQETQYF.

Only a few counts were recorded for this clonotype. The J gene is TRBJ1-1, the V gene TRBV7-9; D might be TRBD1 (5 bases). V was clipped by 5 bases and J by 3 bases, with 19 bases between them. The CDR3 has 16 amino acids. CDR1 is SEHNR and CDR2 is FQNEAQ in the germline V gene (reference sequence). CDR3 nucleotides: TGTGCCAGCAGCACCTACCGTCGGGGGTTGTACACTGAAGCTTTCTTT. Amino acids: CASSTYRRGLYTEAFF.

Concerning this clonotype itself: Germline and junction disagree at one end, which may indicate a read error. The chain links TRBV12-3 or TRBV12-4 to TRBJ2-3, with D possibly TRBD2 on 6 matching bases. The CDR3 loop spans 18 amino acids. CDR3 residues: CASCFAVLGGSGTDTQYF. CDR3 sequence (DNA): TGTGCCAGCTGTTTCGCCGTTTTGGGGGGAAGTGGCACAGATACGCAGTATTTT.

This chain joins TRBV20-1 and TRBJ1-5; 7 nucleotides align to TRBD1. This CDR3 has 13 residues. J lost 7 bases, V lost 6 bases, and 9 bases had no gene match. CDR1 and CDR2 from the germline V gene are DFQATT and SNEGSKA (reference sequence). The CDR3 DNA sequence: TGCAGTGCGAAAGGGGGCGCGGGGCAGCCCCAGCATTTT. Amino acid sequence: CSAKGGAGQPQHF.

The chain has TRBV6-1 and TRBJ2-7; 12 bases are a match to TRBD2. The V gene end was trimmed by 6 bases and the J gene end by 3 bases; junction bases not matched to a gene: 6. Per germline, CDR1 MNHNS and CDR2 SASEGT. The CDR3 length is 15 residues. The CDR3 is CASSKTSGSLYEQYF. Written as DNA, the CDR3 is TGTGCCAGCAGCAAGACTAGCGGGAGTCTCTACGAGCAGTACTTC.

The genes are TRBV5-1 and TRBJ2-1; D unclear. This CDR3 region has 11 residues. V lost 3 bases and J 8 bases, leaving 6 bases between the germline ends. The germline CDR1 and CDR2 sequences are SGHRS and YFSETQ. The CDR3 reads CASSWMHEQFF. CDR3 coding DNA: TGCGCCAGCAGCTGGATGCATGAGCAGTTCTTC.

This clonotype was picked up many times. The V call is TRBV29-1, the J call TRBJ2-1, with 7 bases lining up with TRBD1. V shed 3 bases, J shed 0 bases, and the junction held 5 bases outside the gene matches. Germline V gene lookup returns CDR1 SQVTM and CDR2 ANQGSEA. The CDR3 has 15 residues. CDR3 DNA: TGCAGCGTTGATCACAGGGGAAGCTCCTACAATGAGCAGTTCTTC. Residues: CSVDHRGSSYNEQFF.

A few counts support this clonotype. V is TRBV7-2 and J is TRBJ1-3; no firm D call. Between the trimmed V and J ends, which lost 3 bases and 1 base, there was a span of 7 bases. Germline CDR1 is SGHTA and CDR2 is FQGNSA. The CDR3 has 14 amino acids. This chain's CDR3 is CASSFGLSGNTIYF. The CDR3 bases are TGTGCCAGCAGCTTTGGACTTTCTGGAAACACCATATATTTT.

This clonotype was seen a few times. The chain combines TRBV5-1 with TRBJ2-5, with D perhaps TRBD2 (5 bases). The germline V and J ends were trimmed by 0 bases and 5 bases, with 11 bases remaining between them. CDR1 and CDR2 from the germline V gene are SGHRS and YFSETQ. The CDR3 totals 14 residues. DNA for the CDR3: TGCGCCAGCAGCTTGGTGGGAGATATGGAGACCCAGTACTTC. This encodes CASSLVGDMETQYF.

This clonotype was seen a handful of times. The rearrangement uses TRBV25-1 and TRBJ1-1; 8 nucleotides agree with TRBD1. The CDR3 runs 14 residues. Germline values: CDR1 MGHDK, CDR2 SYGVNS. Unmatched junction bases numbered 7, after V lost 4 bases and J lost 6 bases. In DNA form, the CDR3 reads TGTGCCAGCAGTGGGACTGGACAGGGCCCTGAAGCTTTCTTT. This sequence encodes CASSGTGQGPEAFF.

In its sample, this clonotype was seen a few times. J is TRBJ1-2 and V is TRBV11-2, with TRBD1 matching 7 bases. Germline CDR1 SGHAT, CDR2 FQNNGV. Unmatched junction bases numbered 3, after V lost 3 bases and J lost 2 bases. There are 14 residues in the CDR3. This CDR3 reads CASSFGTENYGYTF. The CDR3, as DNA: TGTGCCAGCAGCTTCGGGACAGAAAACTATGGCTACACCTTC. The whole variable domain, remainder taken from reference TRBV11-2 and TRBJ1-2, is EAGVAQSPRYKIIEKRQSVAFWCNPISGHATLYWYQQILGQGPKLLIQFQNNGVVDDSQLPKDRFSAERLKGVDSTLKIQPAKLEDSAVYLCASSFGTENYGYTFGSGTRLTVV.

This clonotype was seen many times. This chain joins TRBV24-1 and TRBJ2-1; D might be TRBD2 (6 bases). This CDR3 has 14 amino acids. Per germline, CDR1 KGHDR and CDR2 SFDVKD. Between the trimmed V and J ends, which lost 3 bases and 3 bases, there was a span of 8 bases. CDR3 coding DNA: TGTGCCACCAGTGATCACGGGGGCTACAATGAGCAGTTCTTC. Protein sequence: CATSDHGGYNEQFF.

The V and J genes are TRBV2 and TRBJ1-3; possible D gene TRBD1, 5 bases. Trimming pared 6 bases from V and 0 bases from J, leaving 18 bases between. Germline V gene data show CDR1 as SNHLY and CDR2 as FYNNEI. The CDR3 spans 17 residues. The CDR3 loop is CASSVGDFRFSGNTIYF. The CDR3 coding sequence is TGTGCCAGCAGCGTAGGGGACTTCCGATTCTCTGGAAACACCATATATTTT.